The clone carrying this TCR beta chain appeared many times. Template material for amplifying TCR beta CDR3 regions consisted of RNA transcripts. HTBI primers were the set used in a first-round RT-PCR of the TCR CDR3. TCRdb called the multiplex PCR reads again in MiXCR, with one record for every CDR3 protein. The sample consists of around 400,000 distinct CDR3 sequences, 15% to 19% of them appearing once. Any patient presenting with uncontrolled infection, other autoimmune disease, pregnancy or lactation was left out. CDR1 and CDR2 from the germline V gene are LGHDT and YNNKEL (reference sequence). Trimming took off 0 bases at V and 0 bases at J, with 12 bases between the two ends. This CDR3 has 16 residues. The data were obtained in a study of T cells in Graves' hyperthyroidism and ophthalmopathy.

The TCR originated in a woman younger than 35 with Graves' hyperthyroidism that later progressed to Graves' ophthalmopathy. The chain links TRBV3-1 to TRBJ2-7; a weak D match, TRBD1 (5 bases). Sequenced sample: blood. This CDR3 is CASSQDVWGSSYEQYF. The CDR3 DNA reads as TGTGCCAGCAGCCAAGATGTTTGGGGCAGCTCCTACGAGCAGTACTTC.